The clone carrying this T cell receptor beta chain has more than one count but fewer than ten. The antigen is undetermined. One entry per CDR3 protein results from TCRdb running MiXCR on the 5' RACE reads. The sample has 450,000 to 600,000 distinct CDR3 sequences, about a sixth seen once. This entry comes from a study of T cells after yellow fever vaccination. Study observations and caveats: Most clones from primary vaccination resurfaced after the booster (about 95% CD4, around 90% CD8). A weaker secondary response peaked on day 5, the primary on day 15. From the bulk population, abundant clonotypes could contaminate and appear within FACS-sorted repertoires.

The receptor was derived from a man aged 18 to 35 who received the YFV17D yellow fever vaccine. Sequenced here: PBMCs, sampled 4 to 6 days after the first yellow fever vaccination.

The CDR3 is CASSESRGRGPNTEAFF. The CDR3 DNA follows: TGTGCCAGCAGTGAATCGCGGGGTCGGGGCCCGAACACTGAAGCTTTCTTT. The rearrangement links TRBV25-1 to TRBJ1-1; tentative D call: TRBD1 (5 bases). V was shortened by 1 base and J by 1 base, with 16 bases between the two germline ends. Germline V CDR1 and CDR2: MGHDK, SYGVNS. The CDR3 length is 17 residues.